The 6 T cell receptor beta chains below were found in one sample sequenced in a study of glioma-infiltrating T cells (dated by TCRdb to 2016 to 2017). Data came from an Illumina MiSeq. The iRepertoire nested amplicon-rescue multiplex PCR (arm-PCR) platform was used to amplify TCR alpha and beta CDR3 regions from RNA. The public reads were reanalyzed by TCRdb: fastp trimming at Q25, MiXCR alignment, in-frame beta chains only. A single entry per CDR3 protein holds the most common genes and DNA from its merged rows. For this sample the table gives a few hundred thousand distinct CDR3 sequences, of which roughly two fifths were detected only once. The ten largest clones represent about 11% of the sample. The sequenced sample was glioma tissue, nonneoplastic brain tissue, or PBMCs (not recorded which). The source of these receptors is a human donor with low-grade glioma or glioblastoma, undergoing nonglioma brain surgery, or in good health (not recorded which).

This clonotype was counted between two and nine times. This chain joins TRBV12-3 or TRBV12-4 and TRBJ2-4; TRBD2 matches 10 bases. The CDR3 length is 17 residues. Trimming cost V 5 bases and J 1 base; bases outside gene matches: 8. CDR3 region: CASSPRGTSVAKNIQYF. The CDR3 DNA follows: TGTGCCAGCAGTCCCAGGGGGACTAGCGTTGCCAAAAACATTCAGTACTTC.

This clonotype was seen repeatedly, ten times or more. The chain couples TRBV4-3 to TRBJ2-1; the match to TRBD2 covers 7 bases. CDR1 is LGHNA and CDR2 is YSLEER in the germline V gene. The CDR3 covers 17 residues. V trimming: 1 base; J trimming: 0 bases; junction bases outside the gene matches: 6. CDR3 loop: CASSQVRLALSYNEQFF. The CDR3 DNA sequence: TGCGCCAGCAGCCAAGTGAGACTAGCCCTCTCCTACAATGAGCAGTTCTTC.

The gene calls are TRBV28 and TRBJ2-7; TRBD1 agrees at 11 bases. With 7 bases clipped from V and 2 bases from J, the junction kept 7 bases outside the gene matches. CDR1 is MDHEN, CDR2 SYDVKM, per germline. This CDR3 is built from 15 residues. DNA for the CDR3: TGTGCCAGCACGTCTTGGACAGGGGGCACCTACGAGCAGTACTTC. This translates into CASTSWTGGTYEQYF.

This clonotype was counted once. A read error may explain this, as a much larger clone is one base away. The chain couples TRBV6-5 to TRBJ1-1, with TRBD1 as a possible D gene (6 bases). CDR1 MNHEY and CDR2 SVGAGI come from the germline V gene. Trimming cost V 8 bases and J 7 bases, with 17 bases left between them. This CDR3 region has 13 residues. The CDR3 DNA sequence: TGTGCCAGCGGTGAAGGTGGCAGGGGTGAAGCTTTCTTT. Translating gives CASGEGGRGEAFF.

The chain combines TRBV28 with TRBJ2-7; D remains unclear. The CDR3 is made up of 16 amino acids. V lost 7 bases, J lost 0 bases, and 19 bases lay in between. Germline CDR1 and CDR2: MDHEN and SYDVKM. CDR3 loop: CASTSRWEQNSYEQYF. The CDR3 DNA is TGTGCCAGCACCTCCCGCTGGGAACAGAACTCCTACGAGCAGTACTTC.

This clonotype was seen repeatedly, ten times or more. The rearrangement joins TRBV20-1 to TRBJ2-7, with TRBD1 identical over 8 bases. The CDR3 sequence is 12 residues long. The junction had 3 bases not matched to a gene; V was cut back by 5 bases and J by 3 bases. Germline V lookup: CDR1 DFQATT, CDR2 SNEGSKA (reference sequence). The CDR3 nucleotides are TGCAGTGCTGGACAGGGATTCTACGAGCAGTACTTC. This gives the protein CSAGQGFYEQYF.